These 3 T cell receptor beta chains originate from one sample sequenced in a study of blood T cell repertoires in COVID-19. The table came from immunoSEQ multiplex PCR; TCRdb's copy has only in-frame clones and leaves some out. The sample contains under 300,000 clones, roughly 90% of which appear only once. Sequencing was carried out using PBMCs or T cells enriched from blood (not recorded which). Receptors were obtained from a woman aged 25 to 39 who had recovered from COVID-19.

The chain carries TRBV11-2 and TRBJ1-1; D may be TRBD1 (5 bases). This CDR3 comprises 16 residues. The V and J ends lost 0 bases and 7 bases respectively, with 18 bases between them. CDR1 is SGHAT and CDR2 is FQNNGV in the germline V gene. The CDR3 nucleotides are TGTGCCAGCAGCTTAGAATTGGGCGCGGGGGACGTTGAAGCTTTCTTT. It yields the protein CASSLELGAGDVEAFF. Looking up the rest from reference TRBV11-2 and TRBJ1-1 gives the full variable domain: EAGVAQSPRYKIIEKRQSVAFWCNPISGHATLYWYQQILGQGPKLLIQFQNNGVVDDSQLPKDRFSAERLKGVDSTLKIQPAKLEDSAVYLCASSLELGAGDVEAFFGQGTRLTVV.

Here the CDR3 reads CWGQGETEAFF. CDR3 bases: TGCTGGGGACAGGGTGAAACTGAAGCTTTCTTT. The J gene is TRBJ1-1, the V gene TRBV29-1, with 9 nucleotides matching TRBD1. The CDR3 length is 11 residues. In germline, CDR1 is SQVTM, CDR2 ANQGSEA.

V usage is TRBV7-9 and J usage is TRBJ1-4; a weak D match, TRBD1 (6 bases). This CDR3 comprises 16 residues. The V gene lost 5 bases and the J gene lost 0 bases, with 13 bases spanning the gap. CDR1 is SEHNR, CDR2 FQNEAQ, per germline (reference sequence). The CDR3: CASSASRGATNEKLFF. The CDR3 DNA is TGTGCCAGCAGCGCGAGCAGGGGAGCAACTAATGAAAAACTGTTTTTT.